What follows are 32 T cell receptor beta chains derived from one specimen sequenced in a study of cytomegalovirus exposure and HLA in healthy donors. Researchers ran the PCR with 60 Vbeta and 13 Jbeta primers. Profiled with immunoSEQ multiplex PCR; TCRdb holds only in-frame clones, not every one. Of tens of thousands of clones listed, about three quarters were seen once; the top ten hold 12%. The sequencing sample was made of PBMCs. The source of these receptors is a woman aged 40-49 years in good health and CMV-seropositive.

This clone was detected only a few times. The chain has TRBV2 and TRBJ1-1; unclear D gene. V lost 3 bases and J lost 4, with 12 bases in between. The CDR3 is made up of 14 amino acids. Looked up from germline, CDR1 is SNHLY and CDR2 is FYNNEI. This chain's CDR3 is CASSDWRAGTEAFF. The CDR3 DNA is TGTGCCAGCAGTGACTGGAGGGCGGGCACTGAAGCTTTCTTT.

The rearrangement links TRBV2 to TRBJ1-1; possible D gene TRBD1, 6 bases. The CDR3 contains 13 residues. Trimming removed 7 bases at V and 1 base at J, with 10 bases between. Per the germline V gene, CDR1 is SNHLY and CDR2 is FYNNEI. DNA for the CDR3: TGTGCCAGCAACGGACAGACGAACACTGAAGCTTTCTTT. It translates to CASNGQTNTEAFF.

V is TRBV11-3 and J is TRBJ1-2; possible D gene TRBD1, 5 bases. This CDR3 has 15 amino acids. V shed 3 bases and J shed 4 bases, with 15 bases lying between them. CDR1 is SGHNT, CDR2 YENEEA, per germline. CDR3 sequence (DNA): TGTGCCAGCAGCTTCCGCGGGGCAGAGGCCTATGGCTACACCTTC. Its translation: CASSFRGAEAYGYTF.

The chain recombines TRBV10-2 with TRBJ1-6, with 7 bases lining up with TRBD1. Trimming took 0 bases from V and 9 from J; bases not matched to a gene: 8. Germline V gene lookup returns CDR1 WSHSY and CDR2 SAAADI. The CDR3 is 16 amino acids. The CDR3 sequence: CASSESWGTEISPLHF. The CDR3 DNA reads as TGCGCCAGCAGTGAGTCGTGGGGGACAGAAATTTCACCCCTCCACTTT.

This clone was counted between two and nine times. This chain links TRBV19 with TRBJ2-2, with TRBD2 as a possible D gene (5 bases). Germline CDR1 and CDR2: LNHDA and SQIVND (reference sequence). The CDR3 is made up of 14 amino acids. Trimming stripped 5 bases from V and 1 base from J, with 8 bases between. The CDR3 sequence is CASSPGKNTGELFF. DNA for the CDR3: TGTGCCAGTAGTCCCGGGAAGAACACCGGGGAGCTGTTTTTT.

This chain joins TRBV19 and TRBJ2-7; 7 nucleotides match TRBD2. The J segment lost 0 bases and the V segment lost 5 bases, leaving 10 bases of the junction unmatched. Germline V gives CDR1 LNHDA, CDR2 SQIVND (reference sequence). This CDR3 has 16 residues. The CDR3 spells CASSDPGRGASYEQYF. The DNA for the CDR3 is TGTGCCAGTAGTGACCCAGGGAGGGGCGCCTCCTACGAGCAGTACTTC.

This chain joins TRBV4-1 and TRBJ1-1, with D possibly being TRBD1 (5 bases). There are 14 residues in the CDR3. Deletions cut 7 bases from V and 11 bases from J, with 23 bases between. Per the germline V gene, CDR1 is MGHRA and CDR2 is YSYEKL. CDR3 coding DNA: TGCGCCAGCACGCCGGGTCTTCAGGGCCATGGGGCTTTCTTT. This encodes CASTPGLQGHGAFF.

The rearrangement uses TRBV6-5 and TRBJ2-1, with 9 nucleotides matching TRBD2. Per the germline V gene, CDR1 is MNHEY and CDR2 is SVGAGI. The length of the CDR3 is 15 residues. With 7 bases clipped from V and 3 bases from J, the junction kept 7 bases outside the gene matches. The CDR3 nucleotides read TGTGCCAGCACCCGCGGGGGGGCCTACTACAATGAGCAGTTCTTC. Its translation is CASTRGGAYYNEQFF.

The chain links TRBV7-3 to TRBJ2-3; TRBD1 aligns across 10 bases. The germline V gene encodes CDR1 SGHTA and CDR2 FQGTGA. The junction had 6 bases not matched to a gene; V was cut back by 4 bases and J by 5 bases. CDR3 length: 15 amino acids. CDR3 sequence (DNA): TGTGCCAGCAGCTCCGGGACAGGGGACCAAGATACGCAGTATTTT. Its translation: CASSSGTGDQDTQYF.

This clone was counted between two and nine times. The rearrangement joins TRBV6-1 to TRBJ1-2, with D perhaps TRBD1 (6 bases). This CDR3 is built from 15 residues. The germline gives CDR1 MNHNS, CDR2 SASEGT. Trimming removed 6 bases at V and 3 bases at J, with 17 bases between. This chain's CDR3 is CASRLNDRTHYGYTF. The CDR3 bases are TGTGCCAGCAGACTCAATGACAGGACCCACTATGGCTACACCTTC.

This chain links TRBV5-6 with TRBJ1-2; no definite D call. Trimming took off 0 bases at V and 4 bases at J, with 7 bases between the two ends. The CDR3 runs 13 residues. Germline CDR1 SGHDT, CDR2 YYEEEE. DNA of the CDR3: TGTGCCAGCAGCTTGGGACATGGCTATGGCTACACCTTC. Translating gives CASSLGHGYGYTF.

This sequence joins TRBV5-1 and TRBJ1-6, with D unresolved. This CDR3 is 15 amino acids long. The ends were cut back, 5 bases at V and 5 bases at J, with 14 bases in the middle. CDR1 is SGHRS and CDR2 is YFSETQ in the germline V gene. CDR3 in amino acids: CASSPVGGNNSPLHF. The CDR3 region has the DNA TGCGCCAGCAGTCCGGTGGGAGGGAATAATTCACCCCTCCACTTT.

This clone appeared a few times. V gene TRBV10-3 combines with J gene TRBJ2-1; D uncertain. V was trimmed by 3 bases and J by 0 bases, leaving 15 bases between them. The CDR3 runs 17 residues. Germline V gene sequence: CDR1 ENHRY, CDR2 SYGVKD. The CDR3 region has the DNA TGTGCCATCAGTGACCCCCGACTCCTAAGCTCCTACAATGAGCAGTTCTTC. Its protein is CAISDPRLLSSYNEQFF.

The rearrangement uses TRBV7-8 and TRBJ2-2, with 8 nucleotides matching TRBD2. V shed 3 bases, J shed 5 bases, and the junction held 5 bases outside the gene matches. This CDR3 is built from 15 residues. Per the germline V gene, CDR1 is SGHVS and CDR2 is FQNEAQ. The DNA of the CDR3 is TGTGCCAGCAGCTTTGGTTCTAGCGGGACCGGGGAGCTGTTTTTT. This encodes CASSFGSSGTGELFF.

This clone was detected a few times. V is TRBV7-7 and J is TRBJ2-2; D is uncertain. This CDR3 is 15 amino acids long. Germline V gene sequence: CDR1 SSHAT, CDR2 FNYEAQ (reference sequence). V dropped 4 bases and J dropped 3 bases, with 12 bases sitting between them. This chain's CDR3 is CASSWASADTGELFF. In DNA, the CDR3 is TGTGCCAGCAGCTGGGCCTCGGCAGACACCGGGGAGCTGTTTTTT.

This rearrangement joins TRBV4-2 to TRBJ2-3; 7 nucleotides line up with TRBD2. The CDR3 length is 15 residues. Germline CDR1 LGHNA, CDR2 YNFKEQ. Losses at the gene ends were 1 base for V and 2 bases for J; bases not matched to a gene: 3. CDR3 residues: CASSQAAGNTDTQYF. The CDR3 DNA sequence: TGTGCCAGCAGCCAAGCAGCGGGAAACACAGATACGCAGTATTTT.

The genes are TRBV2 and TRBJ1-1; D is possibly TRBD1 (6 bases). The CDR3 contains 13 residues. V shed 6 bases and J shed 2 bases, with 10 bases lying between them. Germline values: CDR1 SNHLY, CDR2 FYNNEI. The CDR3 DNA follows: TGTGCCAGCAGGGAACAGGGAAACACTGAAGCTTTCTTT. Protein: CASREQGNTEAFF.

This chain links TRBV30 with TRBJ2-6; 12 nucleotides match TRBD2. The CDR3 sequence is 17 residues long. CDR1 and CDR2 from the germline V gene are GTSNPN and SVGIG (reference sequence). J lost 4 bases, V lost 3 bases, and 7 bases had no gene match. The CDR3 sequence is CAWRLAGGYLGANVLTF. The DNA of the CDR3 is TGTGCCTGGAGACTAGCGGGGGGCTATTTGGGGGCCAACGTCCTGACTTTC.

This clone was observed a few times. The chain has TRBV29-1 and TRBJ2-5, with 7 bases aligning to TRBD1. CDR3 length: 10 amino acids. J lost 7 bases, V lost 7 bases, and 3 bases had no gene match. Germline CDR1 is SQVTM and CDR2 is ANQGSEA. The CDR3 DNA reads as TGCAGCGCCAGGACAGGGACCCAGTACTTC. Its protein is CSARTGTQYF. Drawing the rest from reference TRBV29-1 and TRBJ2-5, the complete variable domain is SAVISQKPSRDICQRGTSLTIQCQVDSQVTMMFWYRQQPGQSLTLIATANQGSEATYESGFVIDKFPISRPNLTFSTLTVSNMSPEDSSIYLCSARTGTQYFGPGTRLLVL.

The V gene is TRBV7-9, the J gene TRBJ1-3; TRBD1 agrees at 9 bases. Germline V gives CDR1 SEHNR, CDR2 FQNEAQ (reference sequence). This CDR3 region has 15 residues. Unmatched junction bases numbered 6, after V lost 5 bases and J lost 4 bases. The CDR3 region has the DNA TGTGCCAGCAGCCCACAGGGGGCGTCAGGAAACACCATATATTTT. Its protein product is CASSPQGASGNTIYF.

The table lists this clone with a few counts. The chain uses TRBV28 and TRBJ2-7; 9 bases align to TRBD2. J gave up 0 bases and V 5 bases, and 5 bases lay outside the gene matches. This CDR3 spans 15 amino acids. CDR1 and CDR2 from the germline V gene are MDHEN and SYDVKM. CDR3 sequence: CASSQTSGYSYEQYF. CDR3 DNA: TGTGCCAGCAGTCAGACTAGCGGCTACTCCTACGAGCAGTACTTC.

The rearrangement links TRBV7-3 to TRBJ2-5; TRBD2 aligns across 8 bases. The CDR3 is made up of 16 amino acids. J lost 5 bases, V lost 3 bases, and 11 bases had no gene match. Per germline, CDR1 SGHTA and CDR2 FQGTGA. The CDR3 sequence is CASSFYSGTSWETQYF. CDR3 in DNA: TGTGCCAGCAGCTTTTACAGCGGGACTAGTTGGGAGACCCAGTACTTC.

The chain employs TRBV15 and TRBJ1-2; 8 bases align to TRBD1. The CDR3 spans 16 residues. With 2 bases clipped from V and 10 bases from J, the junction kept 15 bases outside the gene matches. CDR1 and CDR2 from the germline V gene are LNHNV and YYDKDF (reference sequence). The CDR3 is CATSRLLGPGQEFYTF. The CDR3, as DNA: TGTGCCACCAGCAGACTCCTTGGGCCGGGACAGGAATTCTACACCTTC.

The chain couples TRBV2 to TRBJ1-1; 7 nucleotides align to TRBD1. The CDR3 has 15 amino acids. J gave up 2 bases and V 6 bases, and 9 bases lay outside the gene matches. Germline V gene data show CDR1 as SNHLY and CDR2 as FYNNEI. The chain's CDR3 is CASRETGAGNTEAFF. The DNA of the CDR3 is TGTGCCAGCAGAGAAACAGGGGCAGGAAACACTGAAGCTTTCTTT.

This clone has only a few counts. This chain joins TRBV9 and TRBJ2-2; D not certain. The CDR3 consists of 16 residues. V lost 0 bases and J lost 0, with 9 bases in between. CDR1 SGDLS and CDR2 YYNGEE come from the germline V gene. The CDR3 loop reads CASSVGALTNTGELFF. For the CDR3, the DNA is TGTGCCAGCAGCGTAGGGGCCCTAACGAACACCGGGGAGCTGTTTTTT.

This rearrangement joins TRBV6-5 to TRBJ2-5; 12 bases are shared with TRBD2. Germline CDR1 is MNHEY and CDR2 is SVGAGI. The CDR3 loop spans 16 amino acids. J lost 3 bases, V lost 2 bases, and 4 bases had no gene match. DNA of the CDR3: TGTGCCAGCAGTTACCAAAGACTAGCGGGGGAAGAGACCCAGTACTTC. It specifies CASSYQRLAGEETQYF.

The table lists this clone with a count of one. The chain uses TRBV6-5 and TRBJ1-6, with 10 bases lining up with TRBD1. V shed 6 bases and J 9 bases; nucleotides not matched to a gene: 2. This CDR3 contains 13 residues. Germline V gene data show CDR1 as MNHEY and CDR2 as SVGAGI. This CDR3 is CASRDRGGSPLHF. CDR3 coding DNA: TGTGCCAGCAGGGACAGGGGGGGTTCACCCCTCCACTTT.

The chain combines TRBV5-6 with TRBJ2-2, with D possibly matching TRBD2 (7 bases). Trimming stripped 0 bases from V and 6 bases from J, with 12 bases between. The CDR3 spans 15 residues. Germline values: CDR1 SGHDT, CDR2 YYEEEE. CDR3 residues: CASSLAGGASGELFF. The CDR3 nucleotides are TGTGCCAGCAGCTTGGCGGGGGGCGCGTCCGGGGAGCTGTTTTTT.

J is TRBJ2-3 and V is TRBV15; 12 bases map to TRBD2. The CDR3 contains 15 residues. The germline V gene encodes CDR1 LNHNV and CDR2 YYDKDF (reference sequence). The V segment lost 7 bases and the J segment 2 bases; nucleotides outside the gene matches: 4. CDR3: CATILAGGLTDTQYF. The DNA of the CDR3 is TGTGCCACCATACTAGCGGGGGGCCTCACAGATACGCAGTATTTT. The variable domain in full, completed from reference TRBV15 and TRBJ2-3, reads DAMVIQNPRYQVTQFGKPVTLSCSQTLNHNVMYWYQQKSSQAPKLLFHYYDKDFNNEADTPDNFQSRRPNTSFCFLDIRSPGLGDTAMYLCATILAGGLTDTQYFGPGTRLTVL.

This chain connects TRBV4-1 to TRBJ1-5, with TRBD1 matching 7 bases. With V trimmed by 2 bases and J by 6 bases, 10 bases remained unmatched. This CDR3 has 16 amino acids. CDR1 and CDR2 from the germline V gene are MGHRA and YSYEKL. The CDR3 DNA is TGCGCCAGCAGCCAAAGGATAAGACAGGGAAGTCAGCCCCAGCATTTT. Translation: CASSQRIRQGSQPQHF.

The rearrangement links TRBV7-9 to TRBJ1-6, with TRBD1 as a possible D gene (6 bases). CDR1 is SEHNR, CDR2 FQNEAQ, per germline (reference sequence). Between the trimmed V and J ends, which lost 6 bases and 10 bases, there was a span of 19 bases. CDR3 length: 15 amino acids. The CDR3 loop reads CASRITGSYWSPLHF. CDR3 coding DNA: TGTGCCAGCAGAATTACAGGGTCATATTGGTCACCCCTCCACTTT.

This clone was seen just once. The V gene is TRBV28, the J gene TRBJ2-7, with 8 bases fitting TRBD1. Losses at the gene ends were 6 bases for V and 2 bases for J; bases not matched to a gene: 6. Germline V gene sequence: CDR1 MDHEN, CDR2 SYDVKM. The CDR3 loop spans 14 amino acids. DNA of the CDR3: TGTGCCAGCAGGCCATGGACAGGGACCTACGAGCAGTACTTC. Amino acid sequence: CASRPWTGTYEQYF. Complete variable domain (other parts from reference TRBV28 and TRBJ2-7): DVKVTQSSRYLVKRTGEKVFLECVQDMDHENMFWYRQDPGLGLRLIYFSYDVKMKEKGDIPEGYSVSREKKERFSLILESASTNQTSMYLCASRPWTGTYEQYFGPGTRLTVT.